The entry below gives a single TCR beta chain sequence along with its context. Its antigen is as yet unknown. Trimming at V came to 2 bases and at J to 0 bases, leaving 7 bases not matched to a gene. CDR1 and CDR2 (germline): SNHLY, FYNNEI. The length of the CDR3 is 17 residues. PBMCs that had been cryopreserved were the source of 1.5 to 2 micrograms of genomic DNA for TCR beta libraries. The entry originates in a study of cytotoxic CD8 clonotypes in ibrutinib-treated CLL. Study-wide context: Response sampling took place at median 12 months of treatment, range 6 to 36.

General study results and limits: Clonality grew at ibrutinib response; at progression, it decreased back toward baseline. Clonality measured at baseline exceeded age-matched healthy donors, tracking circulating CD8+ T-cell counts.

Produced via immunoSEQ multiplex PCR; TCRdb's table is partial and in-frame only. Of roughly 170,000 clones detected, about 80% appear once; the ten largest clones hold less than 6%. The starting material was PBMCs, obtained after 24 months of ibrutinib treatment. The rearrangement uses TRBV2 and TRBJ2-1; TRBD2 agrees at 7 bases. The TCR comes from a human donor with chronic lymphocytic leukemia. The CDR3 region is CASSENQRGGSYNEQFF. The CDR3 DNA follows: TGTGCCAGCAGTGAAAACCAGCGGGGCGGCTCCTACAATGAGCAGTTCTTC.